This T cell receptor beta chain was sequenced during a study of CD4 and CD8 cells across lung adenocarcinoma regions. Trimming cost V 5 bases and J 2 bases; bases outside gene matches: 6. CDR1 is MNHNS, CDR2 SASEGT, per germline. The CDR3 is 14 amino acids. Samples came from patients with localized non-small cell lung adenocarcinoma. TCRdb re-called the PCR reads through MiXCR, storing one row per CDR3 protein. Here the sample spans some 10,000 distinct CDR3 sequences, about 61% being singletons. This clonotype came up many times. Sequencing used CD8+ T cells from the margin of a lung tumor. J is TRBJ2-7 and V is TRBV6-1; 7 nucleotides line up with TRBD2. The sequence was collected from a male donor with lung adenocarcinoma. The CD4 and CD8 labels of this study may be unreliable. The CDR3 DNA follows: TGTGCCAGCAGTCCCGGGACTAACCCCTACGAGCAGTACTTC. The encoded protein is CASSPGTNPYEQYF.